A single sample gave rise to the 25 T cell receptor beta chains below, sequenced in a study of CD8+CD57+ T cells in acquired aplastic anemia. Genomic DNA provided the template from which TCR beta VDJ and CDR3 profiles were obtained. TCRdb processed the reads anew with MiXCR; each CDR3 protein has one entry. The profile shows about 400,000 distinct CDR3 sequences, roughly 68% of them singletons. The sequencing input was sorted CD4+, CD8+, or CD8+CD57+ T cells (not recorded which) from PBMCs. The origin of the receptors is a human donor in good health, serving as a control.

The rearrangement joins TRBV7-8 to TRBJ2-7, with D unresolved. The J call may be incorrect, as the DNA end agrees better with TRBJ2-1. This CDR3 region has 17 residues. Germline values: CDR1 SGHVS, CDR2 FQNEAQ. The CDR3 spells CASSMHGLAEALYEQFF. The CDR3 coding sequence is TGTGCCAGCAGCATGCATGGGCTGGCTGAAGCTCTGTATGAGCAGTTCTTC.

On this clonotype: This CDR3 is missing its conserved last phenylalanine or tryptophan, likely due to a read error. The chain recombines TRBV7-9 with TRBJ2-3, with no clear D. The CDR3 contains 11 residues. Germline loops: CDR1 SEHNR, CDR2 FQNEAQ (reference sequence). Trimming shortened V by 0 bases and J by 6 bases, and 1 base separated the two germline ends. The CDR3 DNA reads as TGTGCCAGCAGCTTAGCCGATACGCAGTATGTC. This sequence encodes CASSLADTQYV.

The sample holds many counts of this clonotype. The chain couples TRBV5-1 to TRBJ2-6; D is perhaps TRBD1 or TRBD2 (5 bases each). The CDR3 runs to 19 residues. From germline, CDR1 is SGHRS and CDR2 YFSETQ. V was clipped by 4 bases and J by 1 base, with 21 bases between them. The CDR3 sequence is CASSPMVRGRSSGANVLTF. CDR3 nucleotides: TGCGCCAGCAGCCCCATGGTGAGGGGTCGCTCTTCTGGGGCCAACGTCCTGACTTTC.

The V gene is TRBV20-1, the J gene TRBJ1-2; D may be TRBD1 (5 bases). The ends were cut back, 5 bases at V and 8 bases at J, with 15 bases in the middle. Germline CDR1 and CDR2: DFQATT and SNEGSKA (reference sequence). The CDR3 totals 12 residues. As DNA, the CDR3 is TGCAGTGCTGATTCCACAGGCGCCGGCTACACCTTC. As protein: CSADSTGAGYTF.

This clonotype was picked up a small number of times. This sequence may be a read error, since a much larger clone differs from it by one base. V and J are TRBV7-2 and TRBJ2-7, with 12 bases matching TRBD2. Germline assignment: CDR1 SGHTA and CDR2 FQGNSA. Germline trimming cut 2 bases from V and 7 bases from J; bases unmatched to any gene: 9. The CDR3 length is 16 residues. The CDR3 bases are TGTGCCAGCAGCTTACCCGGGACTAGCGGGTACAATGAGCAGTACTTC. As protein: CASSLPGTSGYNEQYF.

The chain employs TRBV7-2 and TRBJ1-5; TRBD1 might be the D (5 bases). The CDR3 runs to 14 residues. Germline CDR1 reads SGHTA; CDR2 reads FQGNSA. Trimming left V 5 bases short and J 11 bases short, with 19 bases between. The DNA for the CDR3 is TGTGCCAGCAGCCCCGTCGGCGGGGACTACGCCCAGCATTTT. Translated: CASSPVGGDYAQHF.

Comment on this clonotype: Compared with germline, one end of the junction differs, possibly owing to a read error. The genes are TRBV5-1 and TRBJ2-5; D is possibly TRBD2 (6 bases). The CDR3 runs 14 residues. Per the germline V gene, CDR1 is SGHRS and CDR2 is YFSETQ. This CDR3 reads CASSSGLPQETQYF. CDR3 nucleotide sequence: TGTGCCAGCAGCTCGGGACTGCCTCAAGAGACCCAGTACTTC.

The chain recombines TRBV24-1 with TRBJ2-1; TRBD1 agrees at 10 bases. Germline CDR1 KGHDR, CDR2 SFDVKD. CDR3 size: 15 residues. V dropped 0 bases and J dropped 6; count of bases not matched to a gene: 1. The DNA for the CDR3 is TGTGCCACCAGTGATTTGAGGGACAGGGGCAATGAGCAGTTCTTC. Its translation is CATSDLRDRGNEQFF.

As regards this clonotype: One junction end disagrees with the germline gene, perhaps due to a read error. This chain joins TRBV15 and TRBJ2-6, with D perhaps matching TRBD1 (5 bases). CDR1 is LNHNV, CDR2 YYDKDF, per germline (reference sequence). The CDR3 is 16 amino acids. DNA for the CDR3: TGTGCCACCAGCACAGATCTTCGCTCTGGGGCCAATGTCCTCACCTTC. Its protein is CATSTDLRSGANVLTF.

This chain links TRBV2 with TRBJ1-5; D unresolved. Trimming stripped 4 bases from V and 11 bases from J, with 15 bases between. Per germline, CDR1 SNHLY and CDR2 FYNNEI. The CDR3 contains 13 residues. The CDR3 reads CASSALESYAQHF. DNA of the CDR3: TGTGCCAGCAGTGCATTGGAATCCTATGCCCAGCATTTT.

Remarks on this clonotype: The CDR3 end shows no conserved phenylalanine or tryptophan, and so a read error is likely. The chain has TRBV27 and TRBJ1-5, with 7 bases aligning to TRBD1. Germline CDR1 and CDR2: MNHEY and SMNVEV (reference sequence). The V and J ends lost 0 bases and 0 bases, in that order; junction bases with no gene match: 8. The CDR3 contains 18 residues. The DNA for the CDR3 is TGTGCCAGCAGTTTATCCGGACAGGTGCTTCATAGCAATCAGCCCCAGCATCTT. This sequence encodes CASSLSGQVLHSNQPQHL.

A remark on this clonotype: Germline and junction disagree at one end, which may indicate a read error. This chain uses TRBV7-2 with TRBJ1-6; D ambiguous. This CDR3 is 16 amino acids long. Germline V gene data show CDR1 as SGHTA and CDR2 as FQGNSA. The DNA of the CDR3 is TGCGCCAGCAGCCAACCGGTGCAGAACTATAATTCCCCCCTCCACTTT. This sequence encodes CASSQPVQNYNSPLHF.

The gene calls are TRBV7-2 and TRBJ2-1; 9 bases line up with TRBD2. The length of the CDR3 is 14 residues. Germline V lookup: CDR1 SGHTA, CDR2 FQGNSA. The J segment lost 4 bases and the V segment lost 7 bases, leaving 5 bases of the junction unmatched. The chain's CDR3 is CASTLAGFYNEQFF. The CDR3 DNA sequence: TGTGCCAGCACCCTAGCGGGGTTTTACAATGAGCAGTTCTTC.

This clonotype was counted many times. The V call is TRBV10-3, the J call TRBJ1-1, with D possibly being TRBD1 (5 bases). V lost 7 bases to trimming and J lost 0 bases, with 15 bases between them. The germline V gene encodes CDR1 ENHRY and CDR2 SYGVKD. This CDR3 comprises 15 residues. In DNA form, the CDR3 reads TGTGCCATCACCTTCGACAGCCTCATGAACACTGAAGCTTTCTTT. Amino acids: CAITFDSLMNTEAFF.

The chain carries TRBV5-5 and TRBJ2-7; 7 bases line up with TRBD1. J was trimmed by 2 bases and V by 4 bases; bases with no gene match: 6. Germline CDR1 reads SGHKS; CDR2 reads YYEKEE (reference sequence). CDR3 size: 14 residues. CDR3 DNA sequence: TGTGCCAGCAGCCCTGAGGGGACAGCCTACGAGCAGTACTTC. Translating gives CASSPEGTAYEQYF.

The chain carries TRBV5-1 and TRBJ2-2; D is perhaps TRBD1 (6 bases). The CDR3 sequence is 15 residues long. Germline values: CDR1 SGHRS, CDR2 YFSETQ. V was trimmed by 4 bases and J by 4 bases, leaving 14 bases between them. Here the CDR3 reads CASSPQGRITGELFF. In DNA form, the CDR3 reads TGCGCCAGCAGCCCCCAGGGGCGTATCACCGGGGAGCTGTTTTTT.

The genes are TRBV5-4 and TRBJ2-3; D uncertain. From germline, CDR1 is SGHNT and CDR2 YYREEE (reference sequence). V was shortened by 4 bases and J by 9 bases, with 15 bases between the two germline ends. The CDR3 runs 13 residues. CDR3 in DNA: TGTGCCAGCAGCCCGCAGCTGACGGACACGCAGTATTTT. It encodes CASSPQLTDTQYF.

As for this clonotype: At one end the junction does not follow the germline gene, possibly because of a read error. The chain joins TRBV7-2 to TRBJ1-5; D gene ambiguous. Germline values: CDR1 SGHTA, CDR2 FQGNSA. CDR3 length: 13 amino acids. CDR3 region: CASSGHSNRPQHF. The CDR3 bases are TGTGCCAGCAGCGGTCACAGCAATCGGCCCCAGCATTTT.

The chain employs TRBV20-1 and TRBJ2-2; 7 bases are a match to TRBD2. V trimming: 6 bases; J trimming: 0 bases; junction bases outside the gene matches: 7. Germline-derived CDR1 and CDR2 are DFQATT and SNEGSKA (reference sequence). This CDR3 is 15 amino acids long. CDR3 loop: CSAGGEGPNTGELFF. The CDR3 coding sequence is TGCAGTGCGGGGGGGGAGGGACCGAACACCGGGGAGCTGTTTTTT.

The chain couples TRBV7-2 to TRBJ2-1; possible D gene TRBD1, 6 bases. CDR1 and CDR2 (germline): SGHTA, FQGNSA. The V end lost 7 bases, the J end lost 11 bases, and 18 bases lay between the germline ends. The CDR3 is 13 amino acids. In DNA, the CDR3 is TGTGCCAGCAAGGGAGTGGGACAAAATAAGCAGTTCTTC. It encodes CASKGVGQNKQFF.

The chain combines TRBV6-5 with TRBJ2-3; 10 nucleotides line up with TRBD1. Trimming took 7 bases from V and 4 from J; bases not matched to a gene: 5. Germline V lookup: CDR1 MNHEY, CDR2 SVGAGI. There are 14 residues in the CDR3. Here the CDR3 reads CASKEGTGADTQYF. CDR3 in DNA: TGTGCCAGCAAAGAAGGGACAGGGGCAGATACGCAGTATTTT.

The chain couples TRBV6-5 to TRBJ2-1; no clear D gene. CDR3 length equals 16 residues. Germline CDR1 reads MNHEY; CDR2 reads SVGAGI. V was shortened by 3 bases and J by 0 bases, with 12 bases between the two germline ends. CDR3 loop: CASSYRLVSSYNEQFF. DNA for the CDR3: TGTGCCAGCAGTTATCGTCTCGTGAGCTCCTACAATGAGCAGTTCTTC.

Ten or more counts support this clonotype. The chain combines TRBV7-8 with TRBJ2-7, with D possibly being TRBD1 (6 bases). Per germline, CDR1 SGHVS and CDR2 FQNEAQ. The V gene lost 4 bases and the J gene lost 0 bases, with 7 bases spanning the gap. The CDR3 length is 13 residues. The CDR3 DNA sequence: TGTGCCAGCAGCTCACAGGGCTCCTACGAGCAGTACTTC. Translated: CASSSQGSYEQYF. The full variable domain, completed using reference TRBV7-8 and TRBJ2-7, is GAGVSQSPRYKVAKRGQDVALRCDPISGHVSLFWYQQALGQGPEFLTYFQNEAQLDKSGLPSDRFFAERPEGSVSTLKIQRTQQEDSAVYLCASSSQGSYEQYFGPGTRLTVT.

CDR3 in DNA: TGTGCCACCAGTGTGGTAAATGAGCAGTTCTTC. Its translation is CATSVVNEQFF. The chain employs TRBV24-1 and TRBJ2-1; no definite D call. From germline, CDR1 is KGHDR and CDR2 SFDVKD. There are 11 residues in the CDR3. Trimming removed 5 bases at V and 7 bases at J, with 5 bases between.

J is TRBJ2-3 and V is TRBV20-1; D possibly corresponds to TRBD1 (6 bases). V lost 2 bases to trimming and J lost 3 bases, with 18 bases between them. The V gene's germline CDR1 is DFQATT and CDR2 SNEGSKA (reference sequence). The CDR3 is 16 amino acids. CDR3 in DNA: TGCAGTGCTAGAACGGCAGGCGAGGGGGTAACAGATACGCAGTATTTT. Its translation is CSARTAGEGVTDTQYF.